This is a list of T cell receptor beta chains from one sample in a study of CD8 T cells in ankylosing spondylitis. TCRdb reprocessed the 5' RACE reads via MiXCR and lists one record per CDR3 protein. The sample shows over 450,000 distinct CDR3 sequences, roughly 13% of them seen only once. Input material: blood, either unsorted or a sorted T cell fraction (not recorded which). These receptors came from a male donor with ankylosing spondylitis. Both conserved end residues are part of each CDR3.

v_call	cdr3_aa
TRBV20-1	CSARVPNTEAFF
TRBV12-5	CASGFPEGPTNEKLFF
TRBV7-2	CASSPGQGYYEQYF
TRBV27	CASSFSQGWEGYTF
TRBV4-2	CATQGLAEHTGELFF
TRBV7-2	CASRLGIFTDTQYF
TRBV20-1	CSARVLERPSYEQYF
TRBV4-2	CASSLGQPQGYGYTF
TRBV24-1	CATSDLGGANSYNEQFF
TRBV24-1	CATSSGQLNTGELFF
TRBV12-3/TRBV12-4	CASSSQGWQPQHF
TRBV10-3	CAITAGGFNEQFF
TRBV29-1	CSDVQGQPNYGYTF
TRBV4-1	CASSQEGAGLGSPLHF
TRBV12-3/TRBV12-4	CASSLLPDEKLFF
TRBV19	CASSIGGLSEQFF
TRBV12-3/TRBV12-4	CASSAKTGAAYYNEQFF
TRBV20-1	CSARKTGAGTEAFF